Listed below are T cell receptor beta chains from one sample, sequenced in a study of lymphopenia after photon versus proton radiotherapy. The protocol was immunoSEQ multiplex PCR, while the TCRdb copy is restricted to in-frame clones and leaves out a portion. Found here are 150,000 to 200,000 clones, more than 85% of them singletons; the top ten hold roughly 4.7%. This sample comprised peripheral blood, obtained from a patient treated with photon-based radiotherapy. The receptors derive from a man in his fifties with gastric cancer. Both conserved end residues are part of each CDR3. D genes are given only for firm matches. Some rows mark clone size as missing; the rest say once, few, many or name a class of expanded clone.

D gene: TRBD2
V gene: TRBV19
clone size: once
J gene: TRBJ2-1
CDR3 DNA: TGTGCCAGTACGACTAGCGGGAGTGTCAATGAGCAGTTCTTC
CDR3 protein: CASTTSGSVNEQFF

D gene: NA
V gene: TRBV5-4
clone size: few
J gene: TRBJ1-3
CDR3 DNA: TGTGCCAGCAGCCTACAGGGCTCTGGAAACACCATATATTTT
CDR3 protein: CASSLQGSGNTIYF

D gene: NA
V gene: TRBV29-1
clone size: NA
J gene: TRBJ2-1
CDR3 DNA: TGCAGCGTTGGTAGGAGGAGCTCCTACAATGAGCAGTTCTTC
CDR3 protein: CSVGRRSSYNEQFF

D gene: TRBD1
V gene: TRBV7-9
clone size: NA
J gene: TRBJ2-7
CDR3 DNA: TGTGCCAGCAGCTTAGCGGGGACAGGGGTACACGAGCAGTACTTC
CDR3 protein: CASSLAGTGVHEQYF

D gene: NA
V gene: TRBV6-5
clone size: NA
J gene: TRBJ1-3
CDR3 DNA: TGTGCCAGCAGTTACTCATATCAGGTCTCTGGAAACACCATATATTTT
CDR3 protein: CASSYSYQVSGNTIYF

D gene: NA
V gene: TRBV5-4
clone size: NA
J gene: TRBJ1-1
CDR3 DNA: TGTGCCAGCAGCTTGGACAGAAGTTATACTGAAGCTTTCTTT
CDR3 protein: CASSLDRSYTEAFF

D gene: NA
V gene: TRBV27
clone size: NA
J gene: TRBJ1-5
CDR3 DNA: TGTGCCAGCAGTAGTCCACGGAATAGCAATCAGCCCCAGCATTTT
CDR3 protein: CASSSPRNSNQPQHF

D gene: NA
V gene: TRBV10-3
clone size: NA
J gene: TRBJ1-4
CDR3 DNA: TGTGCCATCAGTGAACAAGGAGGAACTAATGAAAAACTGTTTTTT
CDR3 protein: CAISEQGGTNEKLFF

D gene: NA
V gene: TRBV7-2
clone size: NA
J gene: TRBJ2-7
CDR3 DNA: TGTGCCAGCAGCTCGAACGGTCGGAACTACGAGCAGTACTTC
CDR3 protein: CASSSNGRNYEQYF

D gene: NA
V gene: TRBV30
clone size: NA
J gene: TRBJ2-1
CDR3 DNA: TGTGCCTGGAGTGTGTTTCGGGATGAGCAGTTCTTC
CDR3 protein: CAWSVFRDEQFF

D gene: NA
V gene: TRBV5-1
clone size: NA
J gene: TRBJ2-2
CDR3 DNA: TGCGCCAGCAGCTTGGTGTCGGGGTCGAACACCGGGGAGCTGTTTTTT
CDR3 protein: CASSLVSGSNTGELFF

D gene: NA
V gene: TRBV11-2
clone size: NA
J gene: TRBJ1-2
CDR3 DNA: TGTGCCAGCAGCTTAAGAAGCTATGGCTACACCTTC
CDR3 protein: CASSLRSYGYTF

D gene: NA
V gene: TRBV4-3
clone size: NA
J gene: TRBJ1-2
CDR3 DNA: TGCGCCAGCAGCCTAGAGGTCGGACAGCATAACTATGGCTACACCTTC
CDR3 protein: CASSLEVGQHNYGYTF

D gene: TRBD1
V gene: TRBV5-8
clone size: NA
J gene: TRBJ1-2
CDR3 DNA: TGTGCCAGCAGCTTGCCCGGGACAGGAACTTATGGCTACACCTTC
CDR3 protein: CASSLPGTGTYGYTF

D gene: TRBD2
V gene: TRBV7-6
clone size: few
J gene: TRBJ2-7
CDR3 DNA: TGTGCCAGCAGCCCTCGACTAGCGGGACACTACGAGCAGTACTTC
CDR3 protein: CASSPRLAGHYEQYF

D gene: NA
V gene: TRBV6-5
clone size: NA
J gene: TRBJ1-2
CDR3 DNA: TGTGCCGCGAAGAGGAATGGCTACACCTTC
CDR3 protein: CAAKRNGYTF

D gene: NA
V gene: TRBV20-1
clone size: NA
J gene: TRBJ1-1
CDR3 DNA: TGCAGTGCTACAGGGAGGAGTGAAGCTTTCTTT
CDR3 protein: CSATGRSEAFF

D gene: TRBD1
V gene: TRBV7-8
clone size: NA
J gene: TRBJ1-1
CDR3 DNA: TGTGCCAGCAGCTTAGCCCGGGACAGGGTTTTGTCTGAAGCTTTCTTT
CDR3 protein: CASSLARDRVLSEAFF

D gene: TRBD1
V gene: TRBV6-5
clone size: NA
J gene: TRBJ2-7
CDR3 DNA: TGTGCCAGCAGCCGAGGACAGGGGGTCTACGAGCAGTACTTC
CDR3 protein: CASSRGQGVYEQYF

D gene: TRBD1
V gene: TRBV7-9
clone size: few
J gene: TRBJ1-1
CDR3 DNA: TGTGCCAGCAGCCTGGGGACAGGGGGCGTGACTGAAGCTTTCTTT
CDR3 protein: CASSLGTGGVTEAFF

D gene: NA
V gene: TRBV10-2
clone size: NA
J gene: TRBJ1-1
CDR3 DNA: TGCGCCAGCAGTCAAATAGGGGGTAACACTGAAGCTTTCTTT
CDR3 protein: CASSQIGGNTEAFF

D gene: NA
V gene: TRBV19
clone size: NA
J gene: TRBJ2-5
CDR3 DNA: TGTGCCAGTAGTCCCCAGGGGAAAGAGACCCAGTACTTC
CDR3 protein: CASSPQGKETQYF

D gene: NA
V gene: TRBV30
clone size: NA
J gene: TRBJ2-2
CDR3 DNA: TGTGCCTGGAGTGTAATCCCCGGGGAGCTGTTTTTT
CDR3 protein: CAWSVIPGELFF

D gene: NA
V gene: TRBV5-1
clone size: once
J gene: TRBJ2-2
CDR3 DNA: TGCGCCAGCAGCTCAAGAGGGAGATCGGACACCGGGGAGCTGTTTTTT
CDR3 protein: CASSSRGRSDTGELFF

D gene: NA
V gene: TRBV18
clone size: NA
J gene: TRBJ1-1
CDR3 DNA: TGTGCCAGCTCACCCGGTAGGGCGAACACTGAAGCTTTCTTT
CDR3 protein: CASSPGRANTEAFF

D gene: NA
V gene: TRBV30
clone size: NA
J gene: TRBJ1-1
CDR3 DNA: TGTGCCTGGAGCCCCTTGAGCACTGAAGCTTTCTTT
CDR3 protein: CAWSPLSTEAFF

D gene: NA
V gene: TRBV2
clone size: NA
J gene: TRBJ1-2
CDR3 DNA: TGTGCCAGCACGACAAGGGAACACTATGGCTACACCTTC
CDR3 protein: CASTTREHYGYTF

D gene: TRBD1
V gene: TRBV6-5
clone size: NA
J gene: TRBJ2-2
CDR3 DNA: TGTGCCAGCAGTTACCCCGGGACAGGGGGAACCGGGGAGCTGTTTTTT
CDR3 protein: CASSYPGTGGTGELFF

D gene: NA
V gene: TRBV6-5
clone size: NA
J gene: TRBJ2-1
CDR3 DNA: TGTGCCAGCAGTTACATGAGGTTGGGTGAGCAGTTCTTC
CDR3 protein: CASSYMRLGEQFF

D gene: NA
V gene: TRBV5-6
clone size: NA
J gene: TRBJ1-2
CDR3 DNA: TGTGCCAGCAGCCCCGGGTTCATGGTAGGCTACACCTTC
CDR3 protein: CASSPGFMVGYTF

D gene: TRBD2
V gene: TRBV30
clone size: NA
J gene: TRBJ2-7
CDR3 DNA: TGTGCCTGGAGTCCCGGGACTAGCGGCTCCTACGAGCAGTACTTC
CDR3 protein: CAWSPGTSGSYEQYF

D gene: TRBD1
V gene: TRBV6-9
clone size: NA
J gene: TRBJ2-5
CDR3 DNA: TGTGCCAGCAGTTCCCCGGGAGACAGGGGAGAGACCCAGTACTTC
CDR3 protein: CASSSPGDRGETQYF

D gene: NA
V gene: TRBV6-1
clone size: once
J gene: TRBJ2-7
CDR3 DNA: TGTGCCAGCAGCGCTACGGTCGAGCAGTACTTC
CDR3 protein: CASSATVEQYF

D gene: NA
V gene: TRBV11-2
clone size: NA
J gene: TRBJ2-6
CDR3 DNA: TGTGCCAGCAGCTTAGTCGGCCTCTCTGGGGCCAACGTCCTGACTTTC
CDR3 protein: CASSLVGLSGANVLTF

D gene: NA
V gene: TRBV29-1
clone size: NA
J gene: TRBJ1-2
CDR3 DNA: TGCAGCGTTTTCCTCCGGCTTGGCTACACCTTC
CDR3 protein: CSVFLRLGYTF

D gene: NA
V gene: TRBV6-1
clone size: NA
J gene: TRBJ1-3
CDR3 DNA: TGTGCCAGCAGTCCAGGGGTCACCATATATTTT
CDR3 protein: CASSPGVTIYF

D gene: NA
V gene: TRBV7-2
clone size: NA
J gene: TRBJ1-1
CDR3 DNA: TGTGCCAGCAGCTTAGAGCGGTCCGTGAACACTGAAGCTTTCTTT
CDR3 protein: CASSLERSVNTEAFF

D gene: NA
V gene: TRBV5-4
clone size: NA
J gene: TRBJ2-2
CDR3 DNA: TGTGCCAGCAGCTTGGGTCTAGCGAGCGGGGAGCTGTTTTTT
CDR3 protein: CASSLGLASGELFF

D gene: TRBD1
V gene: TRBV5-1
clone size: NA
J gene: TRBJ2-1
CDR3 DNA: TGCGCCAGCAGTTGGGGGACAGCGCTTAATGAGCAGTTCTTC
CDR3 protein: CASSWGTALNEQFF

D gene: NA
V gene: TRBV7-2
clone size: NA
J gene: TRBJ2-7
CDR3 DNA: TGTGCCAGCAGCTTAGAGCGCGCGGTAAGCTCCTACGAGCAGTACTTC
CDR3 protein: CASSLERAVSSYEQYF

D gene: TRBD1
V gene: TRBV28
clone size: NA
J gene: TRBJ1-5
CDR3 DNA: TGTGCCAGCAGTGCGGGACAGGGAAGCAATCAGCCCCAGCATTTT
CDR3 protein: CASSAGQGSNQPQHF

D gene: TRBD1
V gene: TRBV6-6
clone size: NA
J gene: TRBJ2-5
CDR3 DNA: TGTGCCAGCAGTCTTTCGGACAGGGGCGAGACCCAGTACTTC
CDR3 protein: CASSLSDRGETQYF

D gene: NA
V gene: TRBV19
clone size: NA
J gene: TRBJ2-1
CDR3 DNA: TGTGCCAGTAGCATGGGAAAGGAGGTTAATGAGCAGTTCTTC
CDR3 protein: CASSMGKEVNEQFF

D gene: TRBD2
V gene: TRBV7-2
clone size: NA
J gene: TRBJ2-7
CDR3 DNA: TGTGCCAGCAGCTTAGGGGCTAGCGGGTTTTACGAGCAGTACTTC
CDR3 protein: CASSLGASGFYEQYF

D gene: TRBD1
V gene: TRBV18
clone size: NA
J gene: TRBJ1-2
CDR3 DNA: TGTGCCAGCTCACCACCCACGGGACAGGCTAGGAGTGGCTACACCTTC
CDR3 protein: CASSPPTGQARSGYTF